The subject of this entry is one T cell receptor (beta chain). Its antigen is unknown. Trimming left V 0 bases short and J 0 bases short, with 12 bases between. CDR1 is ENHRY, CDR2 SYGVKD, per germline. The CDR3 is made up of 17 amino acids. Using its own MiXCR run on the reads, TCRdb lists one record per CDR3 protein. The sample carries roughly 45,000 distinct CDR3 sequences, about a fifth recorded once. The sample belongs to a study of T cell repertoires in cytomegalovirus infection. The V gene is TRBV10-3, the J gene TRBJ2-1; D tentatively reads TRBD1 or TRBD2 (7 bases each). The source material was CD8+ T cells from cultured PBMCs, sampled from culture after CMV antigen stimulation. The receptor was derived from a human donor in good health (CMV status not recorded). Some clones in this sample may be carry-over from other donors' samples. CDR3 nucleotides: TGTGCCATCAGTGAGTCGCAGGGGGGGCTCTCCTACAATGAGCAGTTCTTC. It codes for CAISESQGGLSYNEQFF.